This entry describes one T cell receptor beta chain. Replicate PCRs from sorted subsets contained about 0.2 ug DNA, which is around 30,000 T cell genomes. Using immunoSEQ multiplex PCR, the repertoire was profiled, and TCRdb retains in-frame clones only, with some absent. The table records about 330,000 clones, less than 85% of them present only once. The CDR3 consists of 16 residues. V lost 5 bases and J lost 0; bases outside the gene matches: 6. Germline loops: CDR1 SGHTA, CDR2 FQGNSA. The data belong to a study of shared clonotypes between healthy human individuals. The sequence came from a man aged 25 to 45 in good health. The chain is built from TRBV7-2 and TRBJ2-7; TRBD2 aligns across 11 bases. The sequenced material came from memory CD4+ T cells sorted from blood. Regarding subset: CD45RA-negative fraction. CDR3 bases: TGTGCCAGCAGCAAAACCGGGACTAGCGGCTCCTACGAGCAGTACTTC. Protein sequence: CASSKTGTSGSYEQYF.